The 19 T cell receptor beta chains listed next were all sequenced from one sample in a study of T-cell reconstitution after alpha-beta-depleted transplantation in children. Unique molecular identifiers tagged the TCRbeta library. TCRdb called the PCR reads again in MiXCR, with one record for every CDR3 protein. The data show approximately 290,000 distinct CDR3 sequences, around a tenth seen once. Source: peripheral blood, taken 180 days after TCRalphabeta/CD19-depleted stem cell transplant. The source is a male patient under 10 years old who had a stem cell transplant for chronic granulomatous disease, so the T cells may come from the graft donor.

With respect to this clonotype: This may be a read error: a much more frequent sequence differs by one nucleotide. The rearrangement joins TRBV7-9 to TRBJ1-2; the D gene is possibly TRBD1 (5 bases). The germline V gene has CDR1 SEHNR and CDR2 FQNEAQ (reference sequence). V was clipped by 5 bases and J by 1 base, with 8 bases between them. This CDR3 has 13 amino acids. The CDR3 DNA follows: TGTGCCAGCAGCCCGGGGCTTAACTATGGCTACACCTTC. This codes for CASSPGLNYGYTF.

As concerns this clonotype: This could be a read error, since a much larger clone is one nucleotide away. The final CDR3 position lacks the conserved phenylalanine or tryptophan, pointing to a likely read error. This rearrangement joins TRBV20-1 to TRBJ2-1; 13 bases line up with TRBD2. Germline V gene sequence: CDR1 DFQATT, CDR2 SNEGSKA (reference sequence). The CDR3 is 14 amino acids. Trimming removed 6 bases from V and 4 bases from J; junction bases left unmatched: 3. In DNA form, the CDR3 reads TGCAGTGCGGGACTAGCGGGACCTTACAATGAGCAGTTCCTC. This encodes CSAGLAGPYNEQFL.

This clonotype has ten or more counts. The chain combines TRBV20-1 with TRBJ2-1; TRBD2 matches at 10 bases. V was pared by 2 bases and J by 6 bases, with 4 bases of the junction left unmatched. The germline CDR1 and CDR2 sequences are DFQATT and SNEGSKA (reference sequence). This CDR3 is built from 14 residues. The CDR3 sequence: CSARKASGSNEQFF. Here the CDR3 DNA reads TGCAGTGCTAGAAAGGCTAGCGGGAGCAATGAGCAGTTCTTC.

At least ten counts were recorded for this clonotype. The chain recombines TRBV7-9 with TRBJ2-7; 7 bases align to TRBD1. CDR1 and CDR2 (germline): SEHNR, FQNEAQ (reference sequence). There are 15 residues in the CDR3. Losses at the gene ends were 1 base for V and 6 bases for J; bases not matched to a gene: 9. The CDR3 bases are TGTGCCAGCAGCTTAGTCGGGCCACAGGGGCTCGAGCAGTACTTC. Translation: CASSLVGPQGLEQYF.

This clonotype was detected ten times or more. The chain has TRBV7-9 and TRBJ2-7; no reliable D call. This CDR3 is 14 amino acids long. The ends were cut back, 2 bases at V and 1 base at J, with 9 bases in the middle. Germline V lookup: CDR1 SEHNR, CDR2 FQNEAQ (reference sequence). The CDR3 protein is CASSLSIRSYEQYF. For the CDR3, the DNA is TGTGCCAGCAGCTTATCAATTAGGTCCTACGAGCAGTACTTC.

Notes on this clonotype: A read error may explain this, as a much larger clone is one base away. This chain links TRBV28 with TRBJ2-1; D uncertain. Germline CDR1 is MDHEN and CDR2 is SYDVKM. The CDR3 totals 15 residues. The DNA for the CDR3 is TGTGTCAGCTCCAAGATGTCTAGGAGAAACAATGAGCAGTTCTTC. It yields the protein CVSSKMSRRNNEQFF. The full variable domain, rest sourced from reference TRBV28 and TRBJ2-1, is DVKVTQSSRYLVKRTGEKVFLECVQDMDHENMFWYRQDPGLGLRLIYFSYDVKMKEKGDIPEGYSVSREKKERFSLILESASTNQTSMYLCVSSKMSRRNNEQFFGPGTRLTVL.

This clonotype was seen a handful of times. The CDR3 carries no conserved terminal phenylalanine or tryptophan, so it likely arises from a read error. The chain links TRBV28 to TRBJ2-3; D is undetermined. CDR1 is MDHEN and CDR2 is SYDVKM in the germline V gene. This CDR3 is 16 amino acids long. The V end was cut by 2 bases, the J end by 1 base, with 13 bases between. CDR3 DNA: TGTGCCAGCAGTTTACCCCTGGGGTTCCGCACAGATACGCAGTATTCT. Translating it yields CASSLPLGFRTDTQYS.

At least ten counts were recorded for this clonotype. The chain carries TRBV12-3 or TRBV12-4 and TRBJ2-2, with 9 nucleotides matching TRBD2. There are 18 residues in the CDR3. DNA for the CDR3: TGTACCTGCAGTTTACTAGCGGGTGTTGAGACGAACACCGGGGAGCTGTTTTTT. This sequence encodes CTCSLLAGVETNTGELFF.

Many counts were recorded for this clonotype. J is TRBJ1-2 and V is TRBV4-2; D uncertain. The V gene lost 0 bases and the J gene lost 0 bases, with 14 bases spanning the gap. Per germline, CDR1 LGHNA and CDR2 YNFKEQ. The CDR3 extends over 17 amino acids. CDR3 loop: CASSQDRLTAANYGYTF. The CDR3 nucleotides are TGTGCCAGCAGCCAAGATCGATTAACGGCCGCTAACTATGGCTACACCTTC.

This clonotype was detected many times. The chain recombines TRBV7-8 with TRBJ2-7; 13 bases fit TRBD2. J lost 6 bases, V lost 2 bases, and 10 bases had no gene match. This CDR3 contains 17 residues. In germline, CDR1 is SGHVS, CDR2 FQNEAQ. CDR3 sequence (DNA): TGTGCCAGCAGCTTAAGTACTAGCGGGGGGGGAGATCCCGAGCAGTACTTC. Translated: CASSLSTSGGGDPEQYF.

This clonotype was seen ten or more times. The chain has TRBV28 and TRBJ2-2; 7 bases match TRBD2. Per the germline V gene, CDR1 is MDHEN and CDR2 is SYDVKM. V lost 4 bases and J lost 0; bases outside the gene matches: 8. The CDR3 is made up of 17 amino acids. The CDR3 loop reads CASSSQRLAANTGELFF. The CDR3 DNA is TGTGCCAGCAGTTCTCAGCGCCTAGCGGCGAACACCGGGGAGCTGTTTTTT.

This clonotype has ten or more counts. The V call is TRBV7-6, the J call TRBJ2-1, with TRBD1 matching over 8 bases. The ends lost 4 bases at V and 9 bases at J; junction bases unmatched: 5. Germline-derived CDR1 and CDR2 are SGHVS and FNYEAQ. The CDR3 totals 13 residues. CDR3 sequence reads: CASSSDRGAEQFF. As DNA, the CDR3 is TGTGCCAGCAGCTCTGACAGGGGCGCTGAGCAGTTCTTC.

This clonotype was observed many times. The V and J genes are TRBV20-1 and TRBJ1-2; D may be TRBD1 (5 bases). The CDR3 spans 14 residues. Germline loops: CDR1 DFQATT, CDR2 SNEGSKA (reference sequence). Trimming left V 3 bases short and J 8 bases short, with 19 bases between. CDR3 amino acids: CSASGGGAVLGYTF. The CDR3 region has the DNA TGCAGTGCTAGCGGAGGTGGGGCAGTCTTGGGCTACACCTTC.

In its sample, this clonotype was seen many times. V gene TRBV4-2 combines with J gene TRBJ2-3; TRBD2 matches at 8 bases. Germline loops: CDR1 LGHNA, CDR2 YNFKEQ. V lost 0 bases to trimming and J lost 4 bases; unmatched junction nucleotides: 12. This CDR3 spans 18 amino acids. The chain's CDR3 is CASSQDVDGGALPDTQYF. CDR3 nucleotide sequence: TGTGCCAGCAGCCAAGATGTAGACGGGGGGGCGCTTCCAGATACGCAGTATTTT.

This clonotype was recorded many times. The chain joins TRBV15 to TRBJ1-1; D not certain. From germline, CDR1 is LNHNV and CDR2 YYDKDF (reference sequence). V was pared by 5 bases and J by 4 bases, with 11 bases between. This CDR3 spans 13 amino acids. The CDR3 DNA sequence: TGTGCCACCAGCTTAAGGTCTGTCACTGAAGCTTTCTTT. Translated: CATSLRSVTEAFF.

This clonotype was seen a few times. The chain recombines TRBV18 with TRBJ2-1; D is uncertain. Trimming took 2 bases from V and 0 from J, leaving 8 bases between them. Per the germline V gene, CDR1 is KGHSH and CDR2 is LQKENI. The length of the CDR3 is 15 residues. In nucleotides, the CDR3 is TGTGCCAGCTCACCAGGGTCACTCTCCTACAATGAGCAGTTCTTC. Protein product: CASSPGSLSYNEQFF.

Comment on this clonotype: A read error may be the cause here, since a much bigger clone is one base away. A read error is likely, as this CDR3 ends without the conserved phenylalanine or tryptophan. CDR3 sequence (DNA): TGTGCCAGCAGTCACGACGGAATCTTTCCCAATGAGCAGTTCGTC. Its protein product is CASSHDGIFPNEQFV. The rearrangement links TRBV6-2 or TRBV6-3 to TRBJ2-1, with D unresolved. V lost 5 bases to trimming and J lost 6 bases, with 17 bases between them. CDR3 length: 15 amino acids. Germline CDR1 and CDR2: MNHEY and SVGEGT.

This clonotype showed up many times. CDR3 DNA: TGTGCCAGCAGCTCCCGACGGATCCAAGAGACCCAGTACTTC. Amino acid sequence: CASSSRRIQETQYF. The chain recombines TRBV13 with TRBJ2-5; the D is unclear. V was cut by 4 bases and J by 1 base, with 10 bases left in between. In germline, CDR1 is PRHDT, CDR2 FYEKMQ (reference sequence). CDR3 size: 14 residues.

This clonotype was detected many times. The J gene is TRBJ2-7, the V gene TRBV28; 9 bases agree with TRBD2. This CDR3 comprises 18 residues. CDR1 is MDHEN, CDR2 SYDVKM, per germline. J was trimmed by 3 bases and V by 5 bases; bases with no gene match: 17. CDR3 in amino acids: CASSPLAGISVGRYEQYF. The CDR3 coding sequence is TGTGCCAGCAGTCCTCTAGCGGGAATCTCAGTAGGACGCTACGAGCAGTACTTC.